This TCR beta chain was sequenced for a study of cytomegalovirus exposure and HLA in healthy donors. The CDR3 contains 16 residues. The germline gives CDR1 SGHTA, CDR2 FQGTGA. With respect to this clone: No antigen is known for it. One end of the junction does not line up with germline, which may come from a read error.

The PCR contained 60 Vbeta and 13 Jbeta primers. This table comes from immunoSEQ multiplex PCR, and its TCRdb copy is limited to in-frame clones, with some not included. This sample has about 77,000 clones, with approximately 80% found just once. General observations from the study: Common viral pathogens seemed to be connected with several of the most significant clusters, according to a later analysis. The listing of roughly 160 TCR beta chains classed them as cytomegalovirus-associated.

The source is a man in his forties in good health and CMV-seronegative. The chain has TRBV7-3 and TRBJ2-2; the match to TRBD1 covers 7 bases. Specimen: PBMCs. The chain's CDR3 is CARSKTGVRNTGELFF. In nucleotides, the CDR3 is TGTGCCCGCAGCAAAACAGGGGTGAGGAACACCGGGGAGCTGTTTTTT.